This TCR beta chain was observed in a study of cytomegalovirus exposure and HLA in healthy donors. As to this clone: Its antigen is undetermined.

Findings and caveats of the study: The study recorded 160 or so TCR beta chains that were cytomegalovirus-associated. In vitro testing confirmed three CMV-associated chains as specific for CMV antigens. According to a subsequent analysis, TCR clusters identified in the first cohort showed a tendency to co-occur across the roughly 120 validation repertoires.

Repertoires were generated with immunoSEQ multiplex PCR, while TCRdb's copy carries only in-frame clones and drops some. Here the sample spans about 71,000 clones, 94% being singletons. Germline loops: CDR1 SNHLY, CDR2 FYNNEI. This CDR3 is 14 amino acids long. Trimming took off 7 bases at V and 3 bases at J, with 15 bases between the two ends. This clonotype was sampled from a woman in her late teens or twenties in good health and CMV-seronegative. V gene TRBV2 combines with J gene TRBJ1-1; a possible D gene is TRBD1 (5 bases). Sequenced material: PBMCs. The CDR3 loop is CASIIDGGDTEAFF. The CDR3, as DNA: TGTGCCAGCATAATCGACGGGGGAGACACTGAAGCTTTCTTT. Drawing the rest from reference TRBV2 and TRBJ1-1, the complete variable domain is EPEVTQTPSHQVTQMGQEVILRCVPISNHLYFYWYRQILGQKVEFLVSFYNNEISEKSEIFDDQFSVERPDGSNFTLKIRSTKLEDSAMYFCASIIDGGDTEAFFGQGTRLTVV.